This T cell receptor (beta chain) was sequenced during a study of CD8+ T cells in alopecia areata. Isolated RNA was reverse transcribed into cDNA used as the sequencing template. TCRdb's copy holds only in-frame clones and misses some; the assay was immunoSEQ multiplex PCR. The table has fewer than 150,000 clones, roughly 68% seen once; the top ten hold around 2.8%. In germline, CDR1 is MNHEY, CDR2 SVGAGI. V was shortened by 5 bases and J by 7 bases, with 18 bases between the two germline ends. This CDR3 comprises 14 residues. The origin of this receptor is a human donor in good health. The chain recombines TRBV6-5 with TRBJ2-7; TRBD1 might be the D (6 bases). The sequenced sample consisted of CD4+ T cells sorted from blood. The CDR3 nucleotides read TGTGCCAGCAGTAGAGGACAGTCAGGTGGTGAGCAGTACTTC. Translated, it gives CASSRGQSGGEQYF.